This T cell receptor (beta chain) was captured in a study of beta chain features in type 1 diabetes. Study-wide results and caveats: Insertion counts at VDJ junctions were lower in type 1 diabetes patients, who also showed more deletions there. The study found that naive, central memory and Treg TCRB repertoires appeared more similar in patients than in healthy donors.

Expressed TCRB transcripts were sequenced because the isolated RNA had all been reverse transcribed beforehand. Libraries were prepared by immunoSEQ multiplex PCR; TCRdb keeps only in-frame clonotypes and omits some of them. The data contain around 290,000 clones, under 8.5% of them singletons. Germline CDR1 reads SGDLS; CDR2 reads YYNGEE. The CDR3 length is 15 residues. The V end lost 0 bases, the J end lost 1 base, and 10 bases lay between the germline ends. On this clone: No antigen is known for it.

The chain is built from TRBV9 and TRBJ1-1; D unresolved. Sequenced sample: central memory CD4+ T cells from blood. This clonotype originated in a woman aged 18 to 35 in good health. CDR3 residues: CASSVGIRTNTEAFF. In nucleotides, the CDR3 is TGTGCCAGCAGCGTAGGGATAAGGACGAACACTGAAGCTTTCTTT.